The 30 T cell receptor beta chains below were found in one sample sequenced in a study of T cell responses to AZD1222 COVID-19 vaccine. Repertoires were generated with immunoSEQ multiplex PCR, while TCRdb's copy carries only in-frame clones and drops some. The sample lists 150,000 to 200,000 clones; roughly 92% were seen once. This sample comprised peripheral blood, obtained 28 days after the second AZD1222 dose. Every receptor here comes from an adult who received the AZD1222 COVID-19 vaccine.

The CDR3 reads CASSPGGQGNYEQYF. The CDR3 coding sequence is TGTGCCAGCTCACCAGGTGGACAGGGCAACTACGAGCAGTACTTC. The V and J genes are TRBV18 and TRBJ2-7, with TRBD1 identical over 8 bases. Germline V gene data show CDR1 as KGHSH and CDR2 as LQKENI. The CDR3 loop spans 15 amino acids. With 2 bases clipped from V and 3 bases from J, the junction kept 6 bases outside the gene matches.

V and J are TRBV19 and TRBJ2-3; D gene unclear. V lost 3 bases and J 9 bases, leaving 10 bases between the germline ends. The CDR3 extends over 12 amino acids. Germline V gives CDR1 LNHDA, CDR2 SQIVND (reference sequence). In DNA form, the CDR3 reads TGTGCCAGTAGTATCGGCGGTGAAACGCAGTATTTT. Protein: CASSIGGETQYF.

The chain employs TRBV7-9 and TRBJ2-7, with 15 bases matching TRBD2. The V gene end was trimmed by 5 bases and the J gene end by 4 bases; junction bases not matched to a gene: 3. Germline values: CDR1 SEHNR, CDR2 FQNEAQ (reference sequence). The CDR3 has 15 amino acids. CDR3 sequence: CASSPGTSGGYEQYF. Written as DNA, the CDR3 is TGTGCCAGCAGCCCCGGGACTAGCGGGGGGTACGAGCAGTACTTC.

The rearrangement joins TRBV27 to TRBJ2-3; weak D call: TRBD1 (6 bases). Trimming removed 1 base at V and 5 bases at J, with 13 bases between. CDR1 MNHEY and CDR2 SMNVEV come from the germline V gene (reference sequence). The CDR3 is made up of 15 amino acids. As DNA, the CDR3 is TGTGCCAGCAGTTTATTACTGGGGGCCGGAGATACGCAGTATTTT. Encoded protein: CASSLLLGAGDTQYF.

The V and J genes are TRBV4-2 and TRBJ2-7, with a tentative D call TRBD1 (5 bases). Between the trimmed V and J ends, which lost 3 bases and 3 bases, there was a span of 9 bases. CDR1 and CDR2 from the germline V gene are LGHNA and YNFKEQ. The CDR3 runs to 13 residues. CDR3 in DNA: TGTGCCAGCAGCCATACAGGAGTCTACGAGCAGTACTTC. Its translation: CASSHTGVYEQYF.

This chain connects TRBV27 to TRBJ1-1, with D uncertain. CDR3 length: 15 residues. Germline CDR1 MNHEY, CDR2 SMNVEV (reference sequence). Trimming left V 2 bases short and J 0 bases short, with 10 bases between. The DNA of the CDR3 is TGTGCCAGCAGTTTAGCGATGGGCATGAACACTGAAGCTTTCTTT. Residues: CASSLAMGMNTEAFF.

This clone was observed once. V usage is TRBV14 and J usage is TRBJ1-1; unclear D gene. The V end was cut by 4 bases, the J end by 4 bases, with 16 bases between. The germline gives CDR1 SGHDN, CDR2 FVKESK. The CDR3 loop spans 15 amino acids. CDR3 protein: CASSPGRGGGTEAFF. DNA of the CDR3: TGTGCCAGCAGCCCCGGGCGGGGTGGTGGCACTGAAGCTTTCTTT.

The CDR3 DNA reads as TGTGCCAGCAGTTACAACGGCGGACGTTCTGAAGCTTTCTTT. This sequence encodes CASSYNGGRSEAFF. This chain connects TRBV6-5 to TRBJ1-1, with no clear D. The CDR3 extends over 14 amino acids. Trimming took off 2 bases at V and 6 bases at J, with 13 bases between the two ends. The germline gives CDR1 MNHEY, CDR2 SVGAGI.

The J gene is TRBJ1-5, the V gene TRBV7-2; 8 bases line up with TRBD1. Germline values: CDR1 SGHTA, CDR2 FQGNSA. CDR3 length equals 15 residues. With 1 base clipped from V and 3 bases from J, the junction kept 2 bases outside the gene matches. The CDR3 region has the DNA TGTGCCAGCAGCTTAGACAGGGGGAACAATCAGCCCCAGCATTTT. Its translation is CASSLDRGNNQPQHF.

This chain uses TRBV18 with TRBJ1-1; D perhaps matches TRBD1 (6 bases). Germline V lookup: CDR1 KGHSH, CDR2 LQKENI. Trimming stripped 6 bases from V and 8 bases from J, with 19 bases between. The CDR3 sequence is 14 residues long. In DNA, the CDR3 is TGTGCCAGCTCGTACCGACAGGCTCCTAGGGAAGCTTTCTTT. This translates into CASSYRQAPREAFF.

The chain is built from TRBV2 and TRBJ2-5, with 11 nucleotides matching TRBD2. CDR1 is SNHLY and CDR2 is FYNNEI in the germline V gene. After removal of 6 bases from V and 11 bases from J, the junction contained 11 bases not matched to a gene. This CDR3 region has 14 residues. The CDR3 nucleotides read TGTGCCAGCAGGGCCTCGACTAGCGGGAACGATCAGTACTTC. Its protein product is CASRASTSGNDQYF. Filled out from reference TRBV2 and TRBJ2-5, the complete variable domain reads EPEVTQTPSHQVTQMGQEVILRCVPISNHLYFYWYRQILGQKVEFLVSFYNNEISEKSEIFDDQFSVERPDGSNFTLKIRSTKLEDSAMYFCASRASTSGNDQYFGPGTRLLVL.

V gene TRBV5-8 combines with J gene TRBJ2-1; no clear D gene. From germline, CDR1 is SGHTS and CDR2 YDEGEE. V dropped 4 bases and J dropped 15 bases, with 20 bases sitting between them. This CDR3 region has 13 residues. CDR3: CASSLLMVAWGFF. The CDR3 DNA follows: TGTGCCAGCAGCCTACTAATGGTGGCCTGGGGGTTCTTC.

This clone turned up a few times. The chain uses TRBV21-1 and TRBJ2-3. TRBV21-1 is given as a pseudogene. This CDR3 is 18 amino acids long. The CDR3, as DNA: TGTGCCAGCAGCCCCCCCCTCGGGACGCATCCCTGTGGAGATACGCAGTATTTT. Translation: CASSPPLGTHPCGDTQYF.

J is TRBJ2-1 and V is TRBV6-5; TRBD1 matches 9 bases. The length of the CDR3 is 15 residues. Germline V gene sequence: CDR1 MNHEY, CDR2 SVGAGI. With 4 bases clipped from V and 6 bases from J, the junction kept 7 bases outside the gene matches. The CDR3 region is CASSSPTGGSNEQFF. The CDR3 coding sequence is TGTGCCAGCAGTTCCCCGACAGGGGGTAGCAATGAGCAGTTCTTC.

The chain carries TRBV28 and TRBJ1-1; D is unclear. Germline V lookup: CDR1 MDHEN, CDR2 SYDVKM. CDR3 length: 15 residues. The V end was cut by 3 bases, the J end by 0 bases, with 11 bases between. The CDR3 DNA sequence: TGTGCCAGCAGTTTCCCCGGACGGATGAACACTGAAGCTTTCTTT. Its translation: CASSFPGRMNTEAFF.

The chain uses TRBV25-1 and TRBJ2-1; D is uncertain. CDR3 length equals 12 residues. V shed 0 bases and J shed 3 bases, with 0 bases lying between them. Germline assignment: CDR1 MGHDK and CDR2 SYGVNS. The CDR3 DNA follows: TGTGCCAGCAGTGAATACTACAATGAGCAGTTCTTC. Translated: CASSEYYNEQFF.

V usage is TRBV5-8 and J usage is TRBJ2-1, with 7 positions matching TRBD1. With V trimmed by 0 bases and J by 4 bases, 4 bases remained unmatched. The CDR3 totals 15 residues. CDR1 SGHTS and CDR2 YDEGEE come from the germline V gene. The CDR3 DNA follows: TGTGCCAGCAGCTTGGGGGGACAGTATTACAATGAGCAGTTCTTC. As protein: CASSLGGQYYNEQFF. The full variable domain, in which reference TRBV5-8 and TRBJ2-1 provide the parts outside the CDR3, is EAGVTQSPTHLIKTRGQQATLRCSPISGHTSVYWYQQALGLGLQFLLWYDEGEERNRGNFPPRFSGRQFPNYSSELNVNALELEDSALYLCASSLGGQYYNEQFFGPGTRLTVL.

This clone has a single count. This chain joins TRBV5-1 and TRBJ2-2, with D unresolved. V was shortened by 6 bases and J by 3 bases, with 3 bases between the two germline ends. The V gene's germline CDR1 is SGHRS and CDR2 YFSETQ. The CDR3 length is 11 residues. The CDR3 coding sequence is TGCGCCAGCACCTACACCGGGGAGCTGTTTTTT. It translates to CASTYTGELFF.

The V gene is TRBV9, the J gene TRBJ2-5; 8 nucleotides align to TRBD2. The CDR3 has 15 amino acids. V was clipped by 4 bases and J by 3 bases; unmatched bases: 8. In germline, CDR1 is SGDLS, CDR2 YYNGEE. For the CDR3, the DNA is TGTGCCAGCAGCCCCCAGGCCGGGAGGGAAGAGACCCAGTACTTC. It yields the protein CASSPQAGREETQYF.

This CDR3 reads CASSIGTAYEQYF. CDR3 sequence (DNA): TGTGCCAGCAGCATTGGGACAGCCTACGAGCAGTACTTC. The gene calls are TRBV7-8 and TRBJ2-7, with TRBD1 matching over 7 bases. CDR1 SGHVS and CDR2 FQNEAQ come from the germline V gene. This CDR3 is 13 amino acids long. The J segment lost 2 bases and the V segment lost 5 bases, leaving 3 bases of the junction unmatched.

The chain combines TRBV4-3 with TRBJ2-2; tentatively, D is TRBD1 (5 bases). The CDR3 has 15 amino acids. The V gene's germline CDR1 is LGHNA and CDR2 YSLEER. V dropped 4 bases and J dropped 2 bases, with 11 bases sitting between them. CDR3 residues: CASSLQADNTGELFF. The CDR3 DNA reads as TGCGCCAGCAGCCTACAGGCAGACAACACCGGGGAGCTGTTTTTT.

The genes are TRBV28 and TRBJ2-3; D unresolved. Per the germline V gene, CDR1 is MDHEN and CDR2 is SYDVKM. The CDR3 sequence is 11 residues long. Between the trimmed V and J ends, which lost 2 bases and 8 bases, there was a span of 5 bases. The CDR3, as DNA: TGTGCCAGCAGTTTAGTGGGTACGCAGTATTTT. Amino acids: CASSLVGTQYF.

The CDR3 sequence: CASTPAQSGAGALFF. DNA of the CDR3: TGTGCCAGTACGCCCGCCCAGTCGGGTGCGGGGGCTCTGTTTTTT. This chain links TRBV19 with TRBJ1-4; possible D gene TRBD1, 6 bases. The length of the CDR3 is 15 residues. Germline loops: CDR1 LNHDA, CDR2 SQIVND (reference sequence). Between the trimmed V and J ends, which lost 7 bases and 14 bases, there was a span of 26 bases.

The rearrangement joins TRBV12-3 or TRBV12-4 to TRBJ1-1; possible D gene TRBD1, 5 bases. The CDR3 has 13 residues. V was clipped by 1 base and J by 6 bases, with 9 bases between them. In DNA, the CDR3 is TGTGCCAGCAGTTTAGGGGGGAATCCTGAAGCTTTCTTT. This sequence encodes CASSLGGNPEAFF.

V and J are TRBV4-2 and TRBJ1-1, with TRBD1 identical over 9 bases. The trim removed 4 bases at V and 6 bases at J, leaving 6 bases unmatched. The germline V gene has CDR1 LGHNA and CDR2 YNFKEQ. This CDR3 is 14 amino acids long. CDR3 amino acids: CASSRQGEGPEAFF. Written as DNA, the CDR3 is TGTGCCAGCAGCCGACAGGGGGAGGGCCCTGAAGCTTTCTTT.

V is TRBV5-1 and J is TRBJ2-3; 9 bases map to TRBD1. J gave up 1 base and V 3 bases, and 9 bases lay outside the gene matches. The CDR3 contains 17 residues. Germline CDR1 and CDR2: SGHRS and YFSETQ. CDR3 sequence reads: CASSSRGQGRRTDTQYF. CDR3 sequence (DNA): TGCGCCAGCAGCTCGCGCGGACAGGGGCGACGCACAGATACGCAGTATTTT.

The genes are TRBV19 and TRBJ1-1, with 8 bases lining up with TRBD1. Germline V lookup: CDR1 LNHDA, CDR2 SQIVND (reference sequence). J lost 6 bases, V lost 2 bases, and 2 bases had no gene match. The CDR3 loop spans 13 amino acids. The CDR3 protein is CASSIQQGAEAFF. The DNA of the CDR3 is TGTGCCAGTAGTATACAACAGGGGGCTGAAGCTTTCTTT.

This rearrangement joins TRBV7-9 to TRBJ1-4, with a weak D call TRBD1 (5 bases). The germline gives CDR1 SEHNR, CDR2 FQNEAQ (reference sequence). Trimming took 2 bases from V and 4 from J, leaving 11 bases between them. CDR3 length equals 15 residues. Here the CDR3 DNA reads TGTGCCAGCAGCTTAACGCAGGGAAGTAATGAAAAACTGTTTTTT. As protein: CASSLTQGSNEKLFF.

This chain uses TRBV28 with TRBJ2-1; D might be TRBD1 or TRBD2, each matching 5 bases. From germline, CDR1 is MDHEN and CDR2 SYDVKM. V was shortened by 5 bases and J by 8 bases, with 10 bases between the two germline ends. The CDR3 extends over 12 amino acids. CDR3 coding DNA: TGTGCCAGCAGTCCTCAGGGAGATGAGCAGTTCTTC. It yields the protein CASSPQGDEQFF.

This chain uses TRBV15 with TRBJ1-2, with TRBD1 matching 7 bases. Germline loops: CDR1 LNHNV, CDR2 YYDKDF (reference sequence). The CDR3 totals 13 residues. V was clipped by 6 bases and J by 6 bases; unmatched bases: 7. The CDR3 is CATRQTGVHGYTF. CDR3 DNA sequence: TGTGCCACCAGACAAACAGGGGTCCATGGCTACACCTTC.